This T cell receptor (beta chain) emerged from a study of T cell responses to AZD1222 COVID-19 vaccine. Trimming stripped 4 bases from V and 3 bases from J, with 14 bases between. The CDR3 is made up of 15 amino acids. Germline V lookup: CDR1 SGHDT, CDR2 YYEEEE. A remark on this clone: What it recognizes is unknown.

Libraries were prepared by immunoSEQ multiplex PCR; TCRdb keeps only in-frame clonotypes and omits some of them. Found here are some 140,000 clones, approximately 90% of them singletons; the top ten hold approximately 3%. Study-wide results and limits: Regions 160-218 and 743-854 dominated among vaccine-associated CD4 TCRs spanning spike.

This sample comprised peripheral blood, obtained on day 0 of AZD1222 vaccination. The rearrangement uses TRBV5-6 and TRBJ2-1, with D perhaps TRBD2 (7 bases). The receptor was isolated from an adult in good health. The CDR3 loop is CASSTGRAVYNEQFF. CDR3 coding DNA: TGTGCCAGCAGCACAGGGAGGGCGGTCTACAATGAGCAGTTCTTC.